A selection of T cell receptor beta chains follows, all from one sample in a study of CD8 T cells in ankylosing spondylitis. TCRdb analysed the 5' RACE reads with MiXCR anew, one entry per CDR3 protein. Among about 39,000 distinct CDR3 sequences listed, 10% to 13% were seen once. Sequencing input: blood, either unsorted or a sorted T cell fraction (not recorded which). These receptors all come from a male donor with ankylosing spondylitis or in good health (not recorded which). The CDR3 runs from the conserved cysteine through the conserved F or W. A D gene is named only where the DNA matches it firmly. Rows give clone size only sometimes, using once, few, many, or a class for an expanded clone.

j_gene	v_gene	d_gene	abundance	CDR3nt	CDR3aa
TRBJ2-4	TRBV7-2	TRBD1	few	TGTGCCAGCAGCAAACAGGGGTTCGGCATTCAGTACTTC	CASSKQGFGIQYF
TRBJ2-4	TRBV3-1	TRBD2	few	TGTGCCAGCACCGAGGGACTAGCGGGAGTGGGACGGACCAAAAACATTCAGTACTTC	CASTEGLAGVGRTKNIQYF
TRBJ2-3	TRBV6-2/TRBV6-3	TRBD2	many	TGTGCCAGCACCCCACCGAGGGGTACGAGCGGGAGGGTGAGAGATACGCAGTATTTT	CASTPPRGTSGRVRDTQYF
TRBJ2-2	TRBV2	NA	many	TGTGCCAGCATGAACACCTGGGTCCCAAGAACCGGGGAGCTGTTTTTT	CASMNTWVPRTGELFF
TRBJ1-2	TRBV5-1	NA	NA	TGCGCCAGCAGCTTGGGTCAGAACTATGGCTACACCTTC	CASSLGQNYGYTF
TRBJ2-3	TRBV18	TRBD2	NA	TGTGCCAGCTCACCGCCGGGACTAGCGGGAGGTGGAGATACGCAGTATTTT	CASSPPGLAGGGDTQYF
TRBJ1-5	TRBV6-5	NA	few	TGTGCCAGCAGTTCTGGGCCCGGGAGCAATCAGCCCCAGCATTTT	CASSSGPGSNQPQHF
TRBJ2-5	TRBV20-1	TRBD2	many	TGCAGTGCCCGTGACAATCTAGCGGTCCAAGAGACCCAGTACTTC	CSARDNLAVQETQYF
TRBJ2-3	TRBV29-1	TRBD1	many	TGCAGCGGTATCAAGGGGGCTAGCACAGATACGCAGTATTTT	CSGIKGASTDTQYF
TRBJ2-3	TRBV20-1	NA	NA	TGCAGTGCTAGGGTCAAGGCAGATACGCAGTATTTT	CSARVKADTQYF
TRBJ2-7	TRBV2	TRBD2	many	TGTGCCAGCGGAAGGCTAGCGGTCTACGAGCAGTACTTC	CASGRLAVYEQYF
TRBJ2-1	TRBV7-3	NA	many	TGTGCCAGCAGCTTTGTTGGCGCCCATGAGCAGTTCTTC	CASSFVGAHEQFF
TRBJ2-3	TRBV11-3	NA	many	TGTGCCAGCAGCTCTCATGGTCGAGATACGCAGTATTTT	CASSSHGRDTQYF
TRBJ2-3	TRBV29-1	TRBD2	many	TGCAGCGTTGAAAAGGCTAGCGGGGTTAAGAATACGCAGTATTTT	CSVEKASGVKNTQYF
TRBJ1-1	TRBV4-1	TRBD1	few	TGCGCCAGCAGCCAGGAAGACAGGGGGAATGGGAACACTGAAGCTTTCTTT	CASSQEDRGNGNTEAFF
TRBJ2-5	TRBV6-5	NA	many	TGTGCCAGCAGTTACGATCGGCAGACCCAGTACTTC	CASSYDRQTQYF
TRBJ2-3	TRBV12-3/TRBV12-4	NA	NA	TGTGCCAGCAGCCGGGCGTTCACAGATACGCAGTATTTT	CASSRAFTDTQYF
TRBJ2-7	TRBV12-3/TRBV12-4	TRBD1	many	TGTGCCAGCAGTCGACAGGGAGCCGAGCAGTACTTC	CASSRQGAEQYF
TRBJ2-1	TRBV29-1	TRBD2	NA	TGCAGCGTTGTTCCGATGACTAGCCGATCCGTTTACGGTGAGCAGTTCTTC	CSVVPMTSRSVYGEQFF
TRBJ2-2	TRBV20-1	NA	many	TGCAGTGCCGGCGGCGGAATGAACACCGGGGAGCTGTTTTTT	CSAGGGMNTGELFF
TRBJ2-7	TRBV29-1	TRBD2	many	TGCAGCGTTGGGCGGGAGGGGTCCTACGAGCAGTACTTC	CSVGREGSYEQYF
TRBJ1-2	TRBV29-1	NA	many	TGCAGCGTTGAAGTTGGGACCGCCGGCTACACCTTC	CSVEVGTAGYTF
TRBJ2-7	TRBV4-1	NA	many	TGCGCCAGCAGCCAAGGGCAGGCCTTATCCTACGAGCAGTACTTC	CASSQGQALSYEQYF
TRBJ2-1	TRBV20-1	NA	many	TGCAGTGCTAGAGATTGGAGAGGGACCAATGAGCAGTTCTTC	CSARDWRGTNEQFF
TRBJ2-7	TRBV20-1	TRBD1	few	TGCAGTGCTAGAGGCTTGGACAGGGCTTACGAGCAGTACTTC	CSARGLDRAYEQYF
TRBJ1-6	TRBV27	NA	NA	TGTGCCAGCAGCCAATCCGGCGTGACCTCACCCCTCCACTTT	CASSQSGVTSPLHF